Below, 20 T cell receptor beta chains from the same sample are listed, as sequenced in a study of control samples from healthy donors and cancer patients (dated by TCRdb to about 2020). Libraries were prepared through the immunoSEQ multiplex PCR assay. This immuneACCESS table, as held by TCRdb, lists in-frame sequences with V and J called but not all clones. Of the missing ones, under half trace to an unresolved V gene in checked studies; the others have no known cause. The sample table records around 120,000 clones; over 90% of these occur just once. The ten largest clones represent 2.6% of the sample. The source material was blood. The receptor source for this set is a man younger than 40 in good health.

The chain carries TRBV19 and TRBJ2-3, with 9 bases aligning to TRBD2. The V segment lost 5 bases and the J segment 4 bases; nucleotides outside the gene matches: 13. The CDR3 totals 17 residues. Germline V gene data show CDR1 as LNHDA and CDR2 as SQIVND (reference sequence). The CDR3 DNA sequence: TGTGCCAGTAGTCCCGAACGGGGCGGGGGGGCCTCAGATACGCAGTATTTT. It codes for CASSPERGGGASDTQYF.

The chain combines TRBV18 with TRBJ1-2; 10 nucleotides match TRBD1. Germline-derived CDR1 and CDR2 are KGHSH and LQKENI. J was trimmed by 8 bases and V by 8 bases; bases with no gene match: 8. This CDR3 region has 13 residues. The CDR3, as DNA: TGTGCCAGCCGCATGACAGGGGGCAAGGGCTACACCTTC. It translates to CASRMTGGKGYTF. The full variable domain, in which reference TRBV18 and TRBJ1-2 provide the parts outside the CDR3, is NAGVMQNPRHLVRRRGQEARLRCSPMKGHSHVYWYRQLPEEGLKFMVYLQKENIIDESGMPKERFSAEFPKEGPSILRIQQVVRGDSAAYFCASRMTGGKGYTFGSGTRLTVV.

Only one count was recorded for this clone. The rearrangement uses TRBV7-9 and TRBJ1-6, with D unclear. CDR1 and CDR2 from the germline V gene are SEHNR and FQNEAQ (reference sequence). This CDR3 is built from 12 residues. Trimming left V 1 base short and J 10 bases short, with 5 bases between. The CDR3 loop is CASSLESSPLHF. The CDR3 nucleotides read TGTGCCAGCAGCTTAGAATCGTCACCCCTCCACTTT.

The chain uses TRBV19 and TRBJ1-3, with TRBD1 identical over 8 bases. Germline V lookup: CDR1 LNHDA, CDR2 SQIVND (reference sequence). Germline trimming cut 4 bases from V and 4 bases from J; bases unmatched to any gene: 3. The CDR3 has 14 amino acids. The CDR3 coding sequence is TGTGCCAGTAGTACCCGGACAGGGGGAAACACCATATATTTT. Translating it yields CASSTRTGGNTIYF.

This chain joins TRBV2 and TRBJ2-1; the D is unclear. The CDR3 extends over 14 amino acids. CDR1 is SNHLY and CDR2 is FYNNEI in the germline V gene. V lost 2 bases to trimming and J lost 8 bases, with 13 bases between them. The CDR3 DNA reads as TGTGCCAGCAGTGAACAGGTCACGACCGATGAGCAGTTCTTC. Its translation: CASSEQVTTDEQFF.

V is TRBV19 and J is TRBJ2-7, with a possible D match to TRBD1 (5 bases). V was trimmed by 5 bases and J by 1 base, leaving 12 bases between them. The CDR3 spans 14 residues. CDR1 is LNHDA, CDR2 SQIVND, per germline (reference sequence). CDR3 DNA: TGTGCCAGTAGTCCACAGGTGGGGTCCTACGAGCAGTACGTC. This gives the protein CASSPQVGSYEQYV.

The chain combines TRBV7-2 with TRBJ2-5; D unclear. The CDR3 extends over 13 amino acids. Trimming stripped 1 base from V and 8 bases from J, with 11 bases between. Germline V gives CDR1 SGHTA, CDR2 FQGNSA. The CDR3: CASSLGPTGTQYF. The CDR3 DNA reads TGTGCCAGCAGCTTAGGGCCCACGGGCACCCAGTACTTC.

This sequence joins TRBV7-2 and TRBJ1-2, with 9 positions matching TRBD1. This CDR3 contains 15 residues. Looked up from germline, CDR1 is SGHTA and CDR2 is FQGNSA. J gave up 4 bases and V 4 bases, and 7 bases lay outside the gene matches. CDR3 coding DNA: TGTGCCAGCAGCTCAGCCGGGACAGGGATCTATGGCTACACCTTC. It codes for CASSSAGTGIYGYTF.

V gene TRBV19 combines with J gene TRBJ1-5; a weak D match, TRBD1 (5 bases). In germline, CDR1 is LNHDA, CDR2 SQIVND (reference sequence). V lost 4 bases, J lost 3 bases, and 13 bases lay in between. This CDR3 has 15 amino acids. CDR3: CASSRGTDPNQPQHF. The CDR3 DNA reads TGTGCCAGTAGTAGGGGGACGGATCCCAATCAGCCCCAGCATTTT. Using reference TRBV19 and TRBJ1-5 for the parts outside the CDR3, the full variable domain is DGGITQSPKYLFRKEGQNVTLSCEQNLNHDAMYWYRQDPGQGLRLIYYSQIVNDFQKGDIAEGYSVSREKKESFPLTVTSAQKNPTAFYLCASSRGTDPNQPQHFGDGTRLSIL.

V is TRBV7-6 and J is TRBJ2-3; 8 positions agree with TRBD2. The germline CDR1 and CDR2 sequences are SGHVS and FNYEAQ. V trimming: 1 base; J trimming: 5 bases; junction bases outside the gene matches: 8. There are 16 residues in the CDR3. The CDR3 here is CASSLEVAGGKDTQYF. The CDR3 nucleotides read TGTGCCAGCAGCTTAGAGGTTGCGGGGGGAAAAGATACGCAGTATTTT.

The chain employs TRBV11-2 and TRBJ1-1; the match to TRBD1 covers 7 bases. This CDR3 has 15 amino acids. Germline lookup yields CDR1 SGHAT and CDR2 FQNNGV. The V and J ends lost 2 bases and 7 bases, in that order; junction bases with no gene match: 10. In DNA, the CDR3 is TGTGCCAGCAGCTTATCGGACAGGCCCTATGATGAAGCTTTCTTT. Its translation is CASSLSDRPYDEAFF.

The chain has TRBV5-4 and TRBJ2-3; possibly TRBD2 for D (7 bases). Looked up from germline, CDR1 is SGHNT and CDR2 is YYREEE (reference sequence). This CDR3 spans 17 amino acids. Trimming took off 0 bases at V and 0 bases at J, with 14 bases between the two ends. CDR3 amino acids: CASSLAGAGASTDTQYF. For the CDR3, the DNA is TGTGCCAGCAGCTTGGCCGGGGCGGGGGCCAGCACAGATACGCAGTATTTT.

The chain couples TRBV6-6 to TRBJ1-1, with TRBD1 matching over 7 bases. V gave up 2 bases and J gave up 2 bases; unmatched junction bases: 8. The germline CDR1 and CDR2 sequences are MNHNY and SVGAGI (reference sequence). CDR3 size: 16 residues. CDR3 residues: CASSYVLGTANTEAFF. CDR3 in DNA: TGTGCCAGCAGTTACGTGTTGGGGACAGCCAACACTGAAGCTTTCTTT.

This chain connects TRBV6-5 to TRBJ2-7; TRBD2 matches 8 bases. V was clipped by 6 bases and J by 3 bases; unmatched bases: 10. CDR1 and CDR2 (germline): MNHEY, SVGAGI. The CDR3 covers 15 residues. In DNA, the CDR3 is TGTGCCAGCAGCCCGGGGGGGGCTGCCTACTACGAGCAGTACGTC. Its translation: CASSPGGAAYYEQYV.

The chain uses TRBV23-1 and TRBJ1-2; 9 nucleotides match TRBD1. TRBV23-1 counts as an open reading frame of uncertain function. The CDR3 runs 15 residues. Germline trimming cut 2 bases from V and 4 bases from J; bases unmatched to any gene: 5. The CDR3 DNA reads TGCGCCAGCAGTCAAGGGGACAGGGAGGGCTATGGCTACACCTTC. Protein: CASSQGDREGYGYTF.

The chain recombines TRBV30 with TRBJ2-1; D possibly corresponds to TRBD1 (6 bases). Germline values: CDR1 GTSNPN, CDR2 SVGIG (reference sequence). The CDR3 runs to 12 residues. V lost 2 bases, J lost 9 bases, and 11 bases lay in between. The CDR3 nucleotides read TGTGCCTGGAGTATGCAGGGGACTGAGCAGTTCTTC. This gives the protein CAWSMQGTEQFF.

The chain couples TRBV6-5 to TRBJ1-1; D is perhaps TRBD1 (5 bases). Germline V gene sequence: CDR1 MNHEY, CDR2 SVGAGI. This CDR3 contains 15 residues. V was trimmed by 4 bases and J by 1 base, leaving 13 bases between them. The CDR3 region is CASSFGEGRNTEAFF. CDR3 DNA: TGTGCCAGCAGTTTTGGGGAGGGGAGGAACACTGAAGCTTTCTTT.

This clone came up once. Additional DNA sequences in this sample encode the identical CDR3. The chain joins TRBV6-1 to TRBJ1-5; D is undetermined. The V end lost 0 bases, the J end lost 2 bases, and 5 bases lay between the germline ends. CDR1 and CDR2 from the germline V gene are MNHNS and SASEGT. The CDR3 runs to 14 residues. The CDR3 loop is CASSEAGGNQPQHF. As DNA, the CDR3 is TGTGCCAGCAGTGAAGCGGGTGGCAATCAGCCCCAGCATTTT.

J is TRBJ2-1 and V is TRBV7-9; 7 nucleotides agree with TRBD2. V lost 6 bases to trimming and J lost 7 bases; unmatched junction nucleotides: 15. Germline loops: CDR1 SEHNR, CDR2 FQNEAQ (reference sequence). The CDR3 runs 16 residues. CDR3 loop: CASRTTSGESWNEQFF. The CDR3 nucleotides read TGTGCCAGCAGAACAACGAGCGGGGAAAGCTGGAATGAGCAGTTCTTC.

The J gene is TRBJ2-1, the V gene TRBV6-1; 10 bases line up with TRBD2. Germline V gene sequence: CDR1 MNHNS, CDR2 SASEGT. This CDR3 spans 16 amino acids. J was trimmed by 3 bases and V by 1 base; bases with no gene match: 3. CDR3 DNA sequence: TGTGCCAGCAGTGAAGAACTAGCGGGGTTCTACAATGAGCAGTTCTTC. Translated: CASSEELAGFYNEQFF.